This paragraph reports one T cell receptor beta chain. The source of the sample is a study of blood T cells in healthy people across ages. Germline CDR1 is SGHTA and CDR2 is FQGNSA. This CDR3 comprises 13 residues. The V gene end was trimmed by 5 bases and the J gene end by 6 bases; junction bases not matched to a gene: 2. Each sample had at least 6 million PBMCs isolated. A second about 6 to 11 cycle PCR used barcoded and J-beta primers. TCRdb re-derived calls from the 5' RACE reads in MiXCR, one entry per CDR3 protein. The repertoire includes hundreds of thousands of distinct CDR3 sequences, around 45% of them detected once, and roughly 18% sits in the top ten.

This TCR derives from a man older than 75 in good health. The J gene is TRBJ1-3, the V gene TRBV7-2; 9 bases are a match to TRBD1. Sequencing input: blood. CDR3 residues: CASSRDRENTIYF. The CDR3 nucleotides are TGTGCCAGCAGCCGGGACAGGGAAAACACCATATATTTT.